The 22 T cell receptor beta chains listed next were all sequenced from one sample in a study of cytomegalovirus exposure and HLA in healthy donors. Researchers ran the PCR with 60 Vbeta and 13 Jbeta primers. Method: immunoSEQ multiplex PCR; TCRdb's copy keeps in-frame clones and lacks some. The table has some 200,000 clones, more than 65% seen once. Sequencing input: PBMCs. The receptors derive from a girl aged 5-17 years in good health and CMV-seropositive.

This chain links TRBV6-4 with TRBJ2-3, with 7 bases fitting TRBD2. CDR1 MRHNA and CDR2 SNTAGT come from the germline V gene. The CDR3 loop spans 15 amino acids. Trimming removed 0 bases from V and 2 bases from J; junction bases left unmatched: 2. CDR3 region: CASSDSGGTTDTQYF. DNA of the CDR3: TGTGCCAGCAGTGACTCGGGAGGGACCACAGATACGCAGTATTTT.

The V and J genes are TRBV6-5 and TRBJ2-7; D may be TRBD2 (6 bases). Germline CDR1 MNHEY, CDR2 SVGAGI. This CDR3 is 15 amino acids long. Deletions cut 5 bases from V and 4 bases from J, with 18 bases between. The chain's CDR3 is CASSSPTGLLYEQYF. CDR3 nucleotide sequence: TGTGCCAGCAGTAGCCCGACGGGACTGCTATACGAGCAGTACTTC.

This chain joins TRBV5-1 and TRBJ2-2; tentative D call: TRBD1 (6 bases). Deletions cut 0 bases from V and 5 bases from J, with 11 bases between. The CDR3 runs 15 residues. The germline gives CDR1 SGHRS, CDR2 YFSETQ. The CDR3 sequence is CASSLAGDTTGELFF. CDR3 nucleotides: TGCGCCAGCAGCTTGGCTGGGGACACAACCGGGGAGCTGTTTTTT.

This chain joins TRBV19 and TRBJ1-1, with D perhaps matching TRBD1 (5 bases). The length of the CDR3 is 15 residues. Germline V gene lookup returns CDR1 LNHDA and CDR2 SQIVND (reference sequence). Deletions cut 3 bases from V and 4 bases from J, with 15 bases between. The CDR3 here is CASSMRGPIGTEAFF. CDR3 sequence (DNA): TGTGCCAGTAGTATGCGGGGACCTATAGGCACTGAAGCTTTCTTT. The full variable domain, with the rest looked up from reference TRBV19 and TRBJ1-1, is DGGITQSPKYLFRKEGQNVTLSCEQNLNHDAMYWYRQDPGQGLRLIYYSQIVNDFQKGDIAEGYSVSREKKESFPLTVTSAQKNPTAFYLCASSMRGPIGTEAFFGQGTRLTVV.

This clone was seen more than once but under ten times. The genes are TRBV6-5 and TRBJ2-7; a weak D match, TRBD2 (6 bases). In germline, CDR1 is MNHEY, CDR2 SVGAGI. The CDR3 runs to 13 residues. V lost 6 bases and J lost 0, with 9 bases in between. The CDR3 DNA is TGTGCCAGCAGAACCGGGGGCTCCTACGAGCAGTACTTC. It encodes CASRTGGSYEQYF.

This clone has just a few counts. The CDR3 is CASYPQTGDTQYF. In DNA form, the CDR3 reads TGCGCCAGCTACCCCCAAACAGGAGATACGCAGTATTTT. The chain couples TRBV5-1 to TRBJ2-3, with a weak D call TRBD1 (5 bases). V lost 7 bases to trimming and J lost 5 bases, with 14 bases between them. This CDR3 region has 13 residues. Per the germline V gene, CDR1 is SGHRS and CDR2 is YFSETQ.

In nucleotides, the CDR3 is TGTGCCAGCGCCGAGGGGGGGGAGACCCAGTACTTC. Its protein product is CASAEGGETQYF. V and J are TRBV6-5 and TRBJ2-5, with D maybe TRBD2 (7 bases). Germline V lookup: CDR1 MNHEY, CDR2 SVGAGI. CDR3 size: 12 residues. Trimming pared 8 bases from V and 5 bases from J, leaving 12 bases between.

This clone has a handful of counts. V gene TRBV27 combines with J gene TRBJ1-6; a possible D gene is TRBD1 (5 bases). Trimming stripped 5 bases from V and 1 base from J, with 6 bases between. Germline V lookup: CDR1 MNHEY, CDR2 SMNVEV (reference sequence). CDR3 length: 14 residues. In nucleotides, the CDR3 is TGTGCCAGCAGTCAGGGTTCCTATAATTCACCCCTCCACTTT. This sequence encodes CASSQGSYNSPLHF.

The chain combines TRBV20-1 with TRBJ2-1; D is unresolved. V was trimmed by 6 bases and J by 7 bases, leaving 10 bases between them. CDR3 size: 11 residues. The germline V gene encodes CDR1 DFQATT and CDR2 SNEGSKA (reference sequence). The DNA of the CDR3 is TGCAGTGCCAGCCGAGGAAATGAGCAGTTCTTC. Its translation is CSASRGNEQFF.

The chain couples TRBV4-2 to TRBJ1-1; 7 positions agree with TRBD1. This CDR3 has 15 amino acids. Losses at the gene ends were 0 bases for V and 3 bases for J; bases not matched to a gene: 4. In germline, CDR1 is LGHNA, CDR2 YNFKEQ. CDR3 DNA: TGTGCCAGCAGCCAAGAAGGACAGGTCTACACTGAAGCTTTCTTT. Its translation: CASSQEGQVYTEAFF.

V and J are TRBV5-1 and TRBJ2-7; D not resolved. The CDR3 sequence is 16 residues long. The germline CDR1 and CDR2 sequences are SGHRS and YFSETQ. The V end lost 3 bases, the J end lost 2 bases, and 18 bases lay between the germline ends. CDR3 amino acids: CASSSLQRPNAYEQYF. The DNA of the CDR3 is TGCGCCAGCAGCTCGCTACAGAGACCCAATGCCTACGAGCAGTACTTC.

The chain couples TRBV4-3 to TRBJ1-1, with TRBD1 matching 9 bases. J was trimmed by 6 bases and V by 1 base; bases with no gene match: 0. CDR1 and CDR2 (germline): LGHNA, YSLEER. The length of the CDR3 is 13 residues. CDR3 sequence reads: CASSQGDRAEAFF. In nucleotides, the CDR3 is TGCGCCAGCAGCCAAGGGGACAGGGCTGAAGCTTTCTTT.

The chain is built from TRBV7-8 and TRBJ2-1, with a weak D call TRBD2 (5 bases). The CDR3 sequence is 15 residues long. Germline values: CDR1 SGHVS, CDR2 FQNEAQ. V gave up 7 bases and J gave up 0 bases, with 13 bases separating them. The CDR3 bases are TGTGCCAGCACCAAAGTAGGGAGCTCCTACAATGAGCAGTTCTTC. Its protein product is CASTKVGSSYNEQFF.

A few counts support this clone. J is TRBJ2-7 and V is TRBV7-6; D is ambiguous. The CDR3 has 13 amino acids. Germline V gene data show CDR1 as SGHVS and CDR2 as FNYEAQ. With 0 bases removed from V and 7 bases from J, the gap between germline ends came to 10 bases. The CDR3 DNA follows: TGTGCCAGCAGCTTAGCCCGCGGTAGGGAGCAGTACTTC. Residues: CASSLARGREQYF. Together with reference TRBV7-6 and TRBJ2-7, the CDR3 gives the full variable domain: GAGVSQSPRYKVTKRGQDVALRCDPISGHVSLYWYRQALGQGPEFLTYFNYEAQQDKSGLPNDRFSAERPEGSISTLTIQRTEQRDSAMYRCASSLARGREQYFGPGTRLTVT.

The rearrangement joins TRBV9 to TRBJ2-3; the match to TRBD2 covers 7 bases. V was pared by 3 bases and J by 6 bases, with 10 bases of the junction left unmatched. The CDR3 has 15 residues. The germline V gene encodes CDR1 SGDLS and CDR2 YYNGEE. In DNA, the CDR3 is TGTGCCAGCAGCGCCCGGGACTACCTAACGGATACGCAGTATTTT. Translated, it gives CASSARDYLTDTQYF.

The rearrangement uses TRBV18 and TRBJ2-5, with 8 bases identical to TRBD1. The J call may not be correct, given that the DNA end is closer to TRBJ2-7. The CDR3 consists of 16 residues. CDR1 KGHSH and CDR2 LQKENI come from the germline V gene. The DNA of the CDR3 is TGTGCCAGCTCACCACCGGTTCGGGACAGGATCCACGAGCAGTACTTC. As protein: CASSPPVRDRIHEQYF.

The chain is built from TRBV4-1 and TRBJ1-1; D is possibly TRBD1 (5 bases). In germline, CDR1 is MGHRA, CDR2 YSYEKL. Trimming took 1 base from V and 0 from J, leaving 12 bases between them. The CDR3 runs to 16 residues. The CDR3 DNA sequence: TGCGCCAGCAGCCAAGGGCAGGGAGGAATGAACACTGAAGCTTTCTTT. The encoded protein is CASSQGQGGMNTEAFF.

This chain links TRBV9 with TRBJ2-5, with 8 positions matching TRBD2. The CDR3 loop spans 17 amino acids. Trimming took 0 bases from V and 2 from J; bases not matched to a gene: 9. Germline CDR1 SGDLS, CDR2 YYNGEE. CDR3 amino acids: CASSVAAGASGQETQYF. CDR3 coding DNA: TGTGCCAGCAGCGTAGCCGCGGGGGCTAGCGGGCAAGAGACCCAGTACTTC.

The chain joins TRBV11-3 to TRBJ2-4; tentatively, D is TRBD2 (6 bases). The V end was cut by 1 base, the J end by 8 bases, with 9 bases between. This CDR3 region has 13 residues. The V gene's germline CDR1 is SGHNT and CDR2 YENEEA. As DNA, the CDR3 is TGTGCCAGCAGCTTAGGTTGGGGGGACATTCAGTACTTC. Its protein product is CASSLGWGDIQYF. Looking up the rest from reference TRBV11-3 and TRBJ2-4 gives the full variable domain: EAGVVQSPRYKIIEKKQPVAFWCNPISGHNTLYWYLQNLGQGPELLIRYENEEAVDDSQLPKDRFSAERLKGVDSTLKIQPAELGDSAVYLCASSLGWGDIQYFGAGTRLSVL.

This clone has just a few counts. The chain joins TRBV7-8 to TRBJ2-3; 12 nucleotides match TRBD2. Germline CDR1 is SGHVS and CDR2 is FQNEAQ. This CDR3 is built from 16 residues. Losses at the gene ends were 5 bases for V and 1 base for J; bases not matched to a gene: 4. The CDR3 nucleotides read TGTGCCAGCAGCCCACGGACTAGCGGGGGCACAGATACGCAGTATTTT. Its translation: CASSPRTSGGTDTQYF.

The chain links TRBV7-2 to TRBJ2-5, with TRBD1 identical over 8 bases. The ends lost 6 bases at V and 4 bases at J; junction bases unmatched: 7. Per the germline V gene, CDR1 is SGHTA and CDR2 is FQGNSA. This CDR3 is 14 amino acids long. The CDR3 is CASRTQGAGETQYF. The CDR3 DNA reads TGTGCCAGCAGGACGCAGGGGGCGGGAGAGACCCAGTACTTC. The entire variable domain, with the rest obtained from reference TRBV7-2 and TRBJ2-5, is as follows: GAGVSQSPSNKVTEKGKDVELRCDPISGHTALYWYRQSLGQGLEFLIYFQGNSAPDKSGLPSDRFSAERTGGSVSTLTIQRTQQEDSAVYLCASRTQGAGETQYFGPGTRLLVL.

This chain connects TRBV7-9 to TRBJ1-2; 8 bases match TRBD1. The junction had 11 bases not matched to a gene; V was cut back by 3 bases and J by 8 bases. The CDR3 runs to 15 residues. Germline V gene data show CDR1 as SEHNR and CDR2 as FQNEAQ (reference sequence). The CDR3 DNA reads TGTGCCAGCAGCTTTCCCCATGACAGGGGTGGAGGCTACACCTTC. Protein: CASSFPHDRGGGYTF.